The next 5 T cell receptor beta chains were all read from a single sample in a study of cytomegalovirus exposure and HLA in healthy donors. PCR employed 60 Vbeta and 13 Jbeta primers. The data were produced by immunoSEQ multiplex PCR, yet TCRdb's version contains in-frame clones alone and is incomplete. This sample has under 40,000 clones, with about four fifths found just once. Sequencing was done on a sample of PBMCs. These receptors originate from a woman in her thirties or forties in good health and CMV-seronegative.

The chain employs TRBV5-5 and TRBJ2-5; D perhaps matches TRBD1 (5 bases). V was clipped by 5 bases and J by 5 bases, with 16 bases between them. There are 14 residues in the CDR3. Looked up from germline, CDR1 is SGHKS and CDR2 is YYEKEE (reference sequence). The CDR3 coding sequence is TGTGCCAGCAGTTGGGGCTCACGGGTGGAGACCCAGTACTTC. Translated, it gives CASSWGSRVETQYF.

This clone was detected a few times. This chain connects TRBV10-3 to TRBJ2-3; 12 nucleotides match TRBD2. The CDR3 is 17 residues long. Germline V gene sequence: CDR1 ENHRY, CDR2 SYGVKD. Losses at the gene ends were 3 bases for V and 1 base for J; bases not matched to a gene: 5. The DNA for the CDR3 is TGTGCCATCAGTGAAACAACTAGCGGGGGGCGCACAGATACGCAGTATTTT. This translates into CAISETTSGGRTDTQYF.

The chain combines TRBV9 with TRBJ1-2, with 7 nucleotides matching TRBD1. With 0 bases clipped from V and 2 bases from J, the junction kept 13 bases outside the gene matches. CDR1 SGDLS and CDR2 YYNGEE come from the germline V gene. CDR3 size: 18 residues. This CDR3 reads CASSVGQGPRWRNYGYTF. As DNA, the CDR3 is TGTGCCAGCAGCGTAGGACAGGGACCTCGGTGGAGGAACTATGGCTACACCTTC.

CDR3 DNA: TGTGCCAGCGCGCGAGGGACAGATAACACCGGGGAGCTGTTTTTT. This encodes CASARGTDNTGELFF. The chain employs TRBV9 and TRBJ2-2; TRBD1 agrees at 7 bases. The CDR3 has 15 amino acids. Germline V gene sequence: CDR1 SGDLS, CDR2 YYNGEE. V dropped 7 bases and J dropped 2; count of bases not matched to a gene: 8.

This rearrangement joins TRBV19 to TRBJ1-1, with a tentative D call TRBD1 (6 bases). The CDR3 has 15 amino acids. V was trimmed by 5 bases and J by 1 base, leaving 14 bases between them. The germline gives CDR1 LNHDA, CDR2 SQIVND (reference sequence). CDR3 loop: CASSLHREANTEAFF. CDR3 nucleotides: TGTGCCAGTAGTCTTCACAGGGAAGCGAACACTGAAGCTTTCTTT.